The T cell receptor (beta chain) described here comes from a study of shared clonotypes between healthy human individuals (dated by TCRdb to the early 2020s). With respect to the entire study: The cohort included three men and a couple of women between 18 and 49 years of age. For each donor, CD4 naive and CD4 memory were each run on three plates, CD8 naive on two plates, and CD8 memory on one plate. The study deeply sequenced blood TCR repertoires of 5 or 6 healthy adults to estimate repertoire size and the extent of clonotype sharing between individuals. Libraries were prepared and TCR repertoires were sequenced by different laboratories using diverse techniques, in order to increase sequencing depth and limit assay-specific biases. Between about 0.94 and 8.9 billion PBMCs per donor were obtained by leukapheresis.

The donors were healthy, HIV-negative adults with no recently reported acute infections or vaccinations. Only Caucasian adults living in Nashville, Tennessee, USA were represented among the donors. CD4+ T cells were enriched by magnetic negative selection, after which naive cells were positively selected on CD45RA and the negative fraction was taken as the memory subset. Blood was obtained by leukapheresis, after which PBMCs were separated by Ficoll-Histopaque density gradient centrifugation and cryopreserved in liquid nitrogen vapor phase. Analytical flow cytometry was used to check the purity and quantity of every magnetically sorted T cell population. Each sorted fraction had its genomic DNA isolated and then quantified by UV absorbance on a Nanodrop 2000c. On this clone: Which antigen it targets is not known. No clone much larger than this one lies a single base away; base qualities are absent.

Paper-wide results and their limitations: The small number of donors limited the genetic and exposure-history diversity represented. Even with the large sequencing depth, rarefaction of the sorted-subset datasets indicated that sequencing was incomplete. When a few donors were compared, the shared fraction of clonotypes was 5% to 6.5% for naive CD4, 3% to 4% for naive CD8, roughly 2.3% for memory CD4, and around 0.4% for memory CD8. Sampling was restricted to blood, and TCR repertoires in tissues likely differ from the TCR repertoires found in blood. Pairwise subsampling indicated that sequencing depth was expected to affect the degree of clonotype sharing among donors. Naive subsets generally had larger estimated clonotype richness than memory subsets. Higher generation probabilities were observed for clonotypes shared by all four sorted-subset donors than for non-shared clonotypes.

V loses 6 bases at its end and J loses 4 bases; junction bases beyond the gene matches: 5. CDR1 and CDR2, per the germline V gene (reference sequence), are GTSNPN and SVGIG. The CDR3 spans 12 residues, from the cysteine through the phenylalanine. Of all the DNA, just the CDR3 is kept, 36 bases in frame from base 1. Using the deep immunoSEQ assay, multiplex PCR amplified TCR CDR3 regions from genomic DNA. For each cell subset, the extracted genomic DNA was distributed evenly across all wells of several immunoSEQ 96-well plates, and each plate served as one replicate. For sorted subsets, roughly 190 ng of genomic DNA, equivalent to around 29,000 T cell genomes, went into each replicate PCR. Purified libraries were quantified with a Qubit 3.0 fluorometer, sized on a Bioanalyzer 2100, and re-quantified with the KAPA Library Quantification kit. Every immunoSEQ 96-well plate was sequenced on a dedicated single-read 150-cycle Illumina NextSeq 550 flow cell. As for the authors' bioinformatics: Because only junctional sequences without quality scores were contained in the immunoSEQ output, filtering matching that applied to full-length reads could not be performed. Sequences were annotated with PyIR, a Python wrapper for IgBLAST v1.9, using IMGT germline references to assign V/J genes and CDR3. Reads were filtered out if the reads had weak V/J assignments (E-value above 1e-6), no CDR3, stop codons, out-of-frame junctions, or ambiguous translated residues. V3J clonotypes were defined as sequences sharing the same inferred V gene, J gene, and CDR3 amino acid sequence. To compute the percentage overlap between repertoires, the number of shared unique clonotypes was divided by the size of the smaller repertoire. Richness of each repertoire was evaluated using RTK rarefaction, the Chao1 estimator, and Recon v2.1 estimates of unobserved clonotypes. Generation probabilities were computed with OLGA for all TCRbeta clonotypes obtained by the gDNA method from a few donors. Drawn from immuneACCESS, this table holds only the in-frame rearrangements with V and J called that TCRdb kept. Clones are partly lost; checked studies trace under half to an unresolved V gene and leave the rest unexplained. For V, J and clone size, that table is used; D and trimming come from the DNA. This sample is represented by roughly 2.5 million clones; around nine tenths of them were singletons. In total, the top ten clones hold around 0.14% of the sample.

The chain couples TRBV30 to TRBJ1-1; the central 7 bases match TRBD1. The sample comprised naive CD4+ T cells sorted from blood. The cell subset or site label for this specimen denotes: CD45RA+ positively selected. This TCR was recovered from a young man in good health. The CDR3 in this case is CACSQGGTEAFF. The sequenced DNA: TGTGCCTGTTCCCAGGGGGGCACTGAAGCTTTCTTT.